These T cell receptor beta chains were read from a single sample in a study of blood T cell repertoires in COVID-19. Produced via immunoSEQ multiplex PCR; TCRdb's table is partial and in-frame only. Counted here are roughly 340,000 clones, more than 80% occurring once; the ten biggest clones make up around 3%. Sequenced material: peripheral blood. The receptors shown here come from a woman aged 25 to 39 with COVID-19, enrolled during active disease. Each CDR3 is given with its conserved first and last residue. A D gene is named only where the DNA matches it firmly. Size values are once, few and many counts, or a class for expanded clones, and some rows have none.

TGTGCCAGCAGCCAAGGGATGGACAGCAGCTCTGGGGCCAACGTCCTGACTTTC	CASSQGMDSSSGANVLTF	.	medium-sized	TRBJ2-6	TRBV4-2
TGCGCCAGCAGAGAGGGACTAGCGGGGCCCACCGGGGAGCTGTTTTTT	CASREGLAGPTGELFF	TRBD2	.	TRBJ2-2	TRBV23-1
TGTGCCAGCAGCGTAGGTCAGGCGACAGAAGCTTTCTTT	CASSVGQATEAFF	.	.	TRBJ1-1	TRBV9
TGTGCCAGCAGCCTAGACAGGGGGTTATACAATGAGCAGTTCTTC	CASSLDRGLYNEQFF	TRBD1	.	TRBJ2-1	TRBV7-2
TGTGCTAGCAGCTTCCGCCTCGGGGGTACGCAGTATTTT	CASSFRLGGTQYF	.	.	TRBJ2-3	TRBV7-7
TGTGCCAGCAGTGCCGAGACAGGGTCGAGCACTGAAGCTTTCTTT	CASSAETGSSTEAFF	TRBD1	few	TRBJ1-1	TRBV6-2/TRBV6-3
TGCGCCAGCAGCGTTCAGGGAAACGGGAACACCGGGGAGCTGTTTTTT	CASSVQGNGNTGELFF	.	once	TRBJ2-2	TRBV5-1
TGTGCCAGCAGTTACTCGACTAGCGGGAGATCCTACAATGAGCAGTTCTTC	CASSYSTSGRSYNEQFF	TRBD2	.	TRBJ2-1	TRBV6-2/TRBV6-3
TGTGCCAGCAGGAGGACTAGCGGGCAAGAGACCCAGTACTTC	CASRRTSGQETQYF	TRBD2	.	TRBJ2-5	TRBV7-2
TGCAGTGCTAGTACCAGGGGACGAACTGAAGCTTTCTTT	CSASTRGRTEAFF	.	once	TRBJ1-1	TRBV20-1
TGTGCCAGCAGCCAAGAACAGGGGCAAGAGACCCAGTACTTC	CASSQEQGQETQYF	TRBD1	few	TRBJ2-5	TRBV3-1/TRBV3-2
TGTGCCAGCAGCCCCGGGACATTGAACACTGAAGCTTTCTTT	CASSPGTLNTEAFF	.	once	TRBJ1-1	TRBV5-6
TGTGCCAGCAGCGCGGGGACAGGGGTAAACTATGGCTACACCTTC	CASSAGTGVNYGYTF	TRBD1	once	TRBJ1-2	TRBV5-6
TGTGCCATCAGTGAAGGACAGGGGGGATCCTATGGCTACACCTTC	CAISEGQGGSYGYTF	TRBD1	.	TRBJ1-2	TRBV10-3
TGTGCCAGCAGTCAAAGGACATACACTGAAGCTTTCTTT	CASSQRTYTEAFF	.	.	TRBJ1-1	TRBV6-5
TGCGCCAGCAGCTTGGGACAGGATGGCTACACCTTC	CASSLGQDGYTF	.	.	TRBJ1-2	TRBV5-1